This T cell receptor (beta chain) stems from a study of T-cell reconstitution after alpha-beta-depleted transplantation in children. Findings and limits, study-wide: High day-60 TCRbeta diversity in some patients came from surviving recipient T cells and thymic progenitors. Reportedly, alpha-beta T cells present about two months post-transplant originated from several hundred expanded clones of graft origin. Newly produced T cells mostly provided counts and TCRbeta diversity after one year, as hyperexpanded clones declined.

The CDR3 contains 16 residues. V dropped 1 base and J dropped 2 bases, with 16 bases sitting between them. Germline V gene sequence: CDR1 SGHKS, CDR2 YYEKEE (reference sequence). Turning to this clonotype: Its antigen remains unknown.

Preparation of the TCRbeta library involved a method that used unique molecular identifiers. TCRdb re-called the PCR reads through MiXCR, storing one row per CDR3 protein. The sample holds more than 200,000 distinct CDR3 sequences; about 25% are singletons and the top ten take about 2.5%. The sequence was collected from a girl aged 2 to 10 with Fanconi anemia, due to receive a stem cell transplant. This specimen was PBMCs, taken before TCRalphabeta/CD19-depleted stem cell transplant. The chain couples TRBV5-5 to TRBJ2-7, with D unresolved. The CDR3 loop is CASSLPTRSQTYEQYF. The CDR3 nucleotides are TGTGCCAGCAGCTTGCCTACCCGGAGTCAGACCTACGAGCAGTACTTC.